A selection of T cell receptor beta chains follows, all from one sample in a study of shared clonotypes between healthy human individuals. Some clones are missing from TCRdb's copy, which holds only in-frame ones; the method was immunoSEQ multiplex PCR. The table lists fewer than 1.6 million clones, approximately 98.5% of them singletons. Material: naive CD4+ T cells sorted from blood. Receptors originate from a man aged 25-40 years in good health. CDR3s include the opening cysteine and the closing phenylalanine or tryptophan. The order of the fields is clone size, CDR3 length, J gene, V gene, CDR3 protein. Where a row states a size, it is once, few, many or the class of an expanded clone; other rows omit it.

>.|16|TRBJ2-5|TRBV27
CASRTQTGTRQETQYF
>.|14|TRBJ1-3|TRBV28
CASRSISTGNTIYF
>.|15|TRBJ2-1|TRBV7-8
CASSASGVSYGEQFF
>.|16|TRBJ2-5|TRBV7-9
CASILPQAVSGGAQYF
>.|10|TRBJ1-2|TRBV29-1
CSVDQDGYTF
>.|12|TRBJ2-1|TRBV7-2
CASSLERGEQFF
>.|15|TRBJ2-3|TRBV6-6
CASSYSGGVTDTQYF
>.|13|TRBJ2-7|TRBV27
CASTSRLAREQYF
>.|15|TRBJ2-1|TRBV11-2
CASSLAGTSGGEQFF
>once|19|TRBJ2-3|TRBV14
CASSQDRLAGPLGTDTQYF
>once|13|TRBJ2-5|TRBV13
CASSYRSQETQYF
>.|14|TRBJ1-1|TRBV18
CASSPGRMNTEAFF
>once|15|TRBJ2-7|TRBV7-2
CASSRTTAGLYEQYF
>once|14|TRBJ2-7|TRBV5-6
CASTGLGPSYEQYF
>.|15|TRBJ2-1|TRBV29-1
CSVEGTGRFVNEQFF
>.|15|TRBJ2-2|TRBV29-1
CSGVKGSANTGELFF
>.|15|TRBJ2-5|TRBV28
CATESPRAPQETQYF
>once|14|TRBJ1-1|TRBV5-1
CASSYSGQGVWAFF
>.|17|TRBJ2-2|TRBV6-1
CASSEGASGRFTGELFF
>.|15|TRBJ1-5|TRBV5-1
CASSPDTGQNQPQHF
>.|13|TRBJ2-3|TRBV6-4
CASSPGPADTQYF
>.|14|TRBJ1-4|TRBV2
CASSRKRSNEKLFF
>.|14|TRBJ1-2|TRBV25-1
CASSRDRANYGYTF
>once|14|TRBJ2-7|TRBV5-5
CASSLAGGVYEQYF
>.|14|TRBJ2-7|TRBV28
CASSKLGGPYEQYF
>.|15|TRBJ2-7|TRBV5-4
CASSLQGMILYEQYF
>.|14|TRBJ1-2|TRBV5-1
CASSLGLGFYGYTF
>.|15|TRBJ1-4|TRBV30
CAWSHLTTRHEKLFF
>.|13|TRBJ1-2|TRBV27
CASSRQTNYGYTF
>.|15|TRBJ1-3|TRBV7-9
CASSFDRGSGNTIYF
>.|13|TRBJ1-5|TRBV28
CASRTGGNQPQHF
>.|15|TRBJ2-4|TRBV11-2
CASAWDTTKLGIQYF
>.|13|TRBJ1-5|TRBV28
CASSRSVGEPQHF
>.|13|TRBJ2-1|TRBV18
CASSPPNINEQFF
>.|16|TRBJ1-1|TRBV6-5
CASSSPGQGTRTEAFF